These 4 T cell receptor beta chains were all obtained from the same sample, sequenced in a study of T cell responses to AZD1222 COVID-19 vaccine. Repertoires were generated with immunoSEQ multiplex PCR, while TCRdb's copy carries only in-frame clones and drops some. The sample lists about 150,000 clones, 88% seen once, with 3% to 3.5% in the top ten. Source: peripheral blood, taken on day 0 of AZD1222 vaccination. The receptors were gathered from an adult in good health.

The chain combines TRBV7-9 with TRBJ2-3, with TRBD2 matching 7 bases. V trimming: 5 bases; J trimming: 2 bases; junction bases outside the gene matches: 7. The CDR3 is 15 amino acids. Germline V lookup: CDR1 SEHNR, CDR2 FQNEAQ (reference sequence). CDR3 nucleotide sequence: TGTGCCAGCAGCGCCCTGGGGGGGAACACAGATACGCAGTATTTT. Translating it yields CASSALGGNTDTQYF. Based on the CDR3 plus reference TRBV7-9 and TRBJ2-3, the full variable domain is DTGVSQNPRHKITKRGQNVTFRCDPISEHNRLYWYRQTLGQGPEFLTYFQNEAQLEKSRLLSDRFSAERPKGSFSTLEIQRTEQGDSAMYLCASSALGGNTDTQYFGPGTRLTVL.

In regard to this clone: The same CDR3 can be traced to other DNA sequences in this sample. The rearrangement links TRBV18 to TRBJ2-2; D unclear. Germline assignment: CDR1 KGHSH and CDR2 LQKENI. V lost 3 bases to trimming and J lost 0 bases, with 2 bases between them. The CDR3 is 13 residues long. The CDR3 region is CASSPSNTGELFF. In DNA form, the CDR3 reads TGTGCCAGCTCACCGTCGAACACCGGGGAGCTGTTTTTT.

The chain couples TRBV10-1 to TRBJ2-3, with 8 bases lining up with TRBD2. Per germline, CDR1 WNHNN and CDR2 SYGVQD (reference sequence). Trimming took 5 bases from V and 2 from J; bases not matched to a gene: 6. The CDR3 spans 15 residues. The CDR3 sequence is CASSKSGGFTDTQYF. CDR3 sequence (DNA): TGCGCCAGCAGTAAGAGCGGGGGATTCACAGATACGCAGTATTTT.

The rearrangement links TRBV5-4 to TRBJ2-3; D uncertain. This CDR3 is 15 amino acids long. V was cut by 4 bases and J by 0 bases, with 12 bases left in between. The V gene's germline CDR1 is SGHNT and CDR2 YYREEE (reference sequence). The CDR3 loop reads CASSGSALSTDTQYF. The DNA for the CDR3 is TGTGCCAGCAGCGGATCGGCATTAAGCACAGATACGCAGTATTTT.